The clone carrying this TCR beta chain was seen more than once but under ten times. This specimen belongs to a study of blood T cells in healthy people across ages. It was with a sample-barcoded 5' primer and a J-beta primer mix that a second PCR of about 7 to 12 cycles was run. TCRdb fed the 5' RACE reads into MiXCR, producing one record per CDR3 protein. The sample has roughly 1.9 million distinct CDR3 sequences, about 39% seen once. The sequence was obtained from a human donor in good health. The sample taken for sequencing was blood.

The CDR3 bases are TGCGCCAGCAGCCTCGCTGGGGGATCAAGCTCTGGAAACACCATATATTTT. Translating it yields CASSLAGGSSSGNTIYF. V usage is TRBV5-1 and J usage is TRBJ1-3, with D possibly being TRBD1 (5 bases). V lost 4 bases, J lost 0 bases, and 17 bases lay in between. CDR3 length: 17 amino acids. Germline lookup yields CDR1 SGHRS and CDR2 YFSETQ.